One and the same sample provided the 32 T cell receptor beta chains below, sequenced in a study of cytomegalovirus exposure and HLA in healthy donors. Primers included in the PCR were 60 Vbeta and 13 Jbeta primers. Sequencing used immunoSEQ multiplex PCR; TCRdb keeps in-frame clones, though not all of them. The table shows around 180,000 clones, with about three quarters occurring only once. Material: PBMCs. The receptors shown here come from a woman aged 35 to 49 in good health and CMV-seronegative.

The chain has TRBV2 and TRBJ2-7; D perhaps matches TRBD1 (6 bases). V was cut by 4 bases and J by 3 bases, with 16 bases left in between. Germline V CDR1 and CDR2: SNHLY, FYNNEI. The CDR3 length is 15 residues. CDR3 protein: CASSAGVRFDYEQYF. The DNA of the CDR3 is TGTGCCAGCAGTGCAGGGGTGAGGTTTGACTACGAGCAGTACTTC.

V usage is TRBV7-2 and J usage is TRBJ1-1; tentatively, D is TRBD1 (5 bases). Looked up from germline, CDR1 is SGHTA and CDR2 is FQGNSA. Trimming pared 5 bases from V and 11 bases from J, leaving 27 bases between. CDR3 length: 16 amino acids. For the CDR3, the DNA is TGTGCCAGCAGCAACCGGGAGGGGCGGCCGCGAGGGCTCGCTTTCTTT. Translating it yields CASSNREGRPRGLAFF.

The V call is TRBV9, the J call TRBJ1-2; D is uncertain. In germline, CDR1 is SGDLS, CDR2 YYNGEE. This CDR3 is 14 amino acids long. V lost 2 bases and J lost 4, with 12 bases in between. The CDR3 nucleotides read TGTGCCAGCAGCGTCGGGGTGACGAGCTATGGCTACACCTTC. Residues: CASSVGVTSYGYTF.

This clone was seen just once. The chain is built from TRBV9 and TRBJ1-1; 7 bases are shared with TRBD1. Germline V lookup: CDR1 SGDLS, CDR2 YYNGEE. The V and J ends lost 7 bases and 2 bases, in that order; junction bases with no gene match: 2. This CDR3 spans 12 amino acids. CDR3 loop: CASGTANTEAFF. CDR3 bases: TGTGCCAGCGGGACAGCAAACACTGAAGCTTTCTTT.

This rearrangement joins TRBV5-4 to TRBJ1-4; the D gene is possibly TRBD1 (5 bases). V dropped 0 bases and J dropped 8 bases, with 8 bases sitting between them. Germline CDR1 and CDR2: SGHNT and YYREEE (reference sequence). CDR3 length: 13 residues. In nucleotides, the CDR3 is TGTGCCAGCAGCTTGGAGGGGAGGGAAAAACTGTTTTTT. It specifies CASSLEGREKLFF.

This chain joins TRBV5-4 and TRBJ1-1; maybe TRBD1 (6 bases). Trimming pared 2 bases from V and 5 bases from J, leaving 10 bases between. Germline V gene lookup returns CDR1 SGHNT and CDR2 YYREEE (reference sequence). This CDR3 region has 13 residues. CDR3 nucleotide sequence: TGTGCCAGCAGCTTACCGCAGGGGACTGAAGCTTTCTTT. It codes for CASSLPQGTEAFF.

The chain is built from TRBV6-5 and TRBJ2-3, with TRBD1 as a possible D gene (6 bases). V was trimmed by 2 bases and J by 6 bases, leaving 18 bases between them. Germline CDR1 MNHEY, CDR2 SVGAGI. The CDR3 sequence is 16 residues long. This chain's CDR3 is CASSYTHRASKDTQYF. In DNA, the CDR3 is TGTGCCAGCAGTTACACACACAGGGCGTCCAAGGATACGCAGTATTTT.

This clone was detected a few times. This chain uses TRBV27 with TRBJ1-1, with D uncertain. V lost 6 bases, J lost 1 base, and 6 bases lay in between. Germline values: CDR1 MNHEY, CDR2 SMNVEV (reference sequence). The CDR3 length is 12 residues. The CDR3 reads CASRRENTEAFF. CDR3 coding DNA: TGTGCCAGCAGACGCGAGAACACTGAAGCTTTCTTT.

The rearrangement uses TRBV29-1 and TRBJ2-5; TRBD2 might be the D (5 bases). The length of the CDR3 is 13 residues. The germline V gene encodes CDR1 SQVTM and CDR2 ANQGSEA. The ends were cut back, 1 base at V and 9 bases at J, with 15 bases in the middle. The DNA of the CDR3 is TGCAGCGTTGAAGTTGCGGGTGGGCCCCCCCAGTACTTC. It encodes CSVEVAGGPPQYF.

This clone was detected a few times. This chain's CDR3 is CASSSPDRATEAFF. CDR3 sequence (DNA): TGCGCCAGCAGCTCTCCCGACAGGGCCACTGAAGCTTTCTTT. V usage is TRBV5-1 and J usage is TRBJ1-1; the match to TRBD1 covers 7 bases. The CDR3 contains 14 residues. Germline V gene sequence: CDR1 SGHRS, CDR2 YFSETQ. V was clipped by 3 bases and J by 4 bases; unmatched bases: 6.

The chain carries TRBV23-1 and TRBJ2-7; D remains unclear. TRBV23-1 is identified as an open reading frame with a role that is uncertain. The CDR3 covers 15 residues. V was pared by 4 bases and J by 4 bases, with 17 bases between. CDR3 nucleotides: TGCGCCAGCAGTCTCAACACCCATCAGGTGTACGAGCAGTACGTC. Its translation: CASSLNTHQVYEQYV.

To note about this clone: The junction and the germline gene differ at one end; a read error may be behind it. This chain uses TRBV7-7 with TRBJ2-1; 11 nucleotides line up with TRBD1. The germline CDR1 and CDR2 sequences are SSHAT and FNYEAQ (reference sequence). The CDR3 runs 15 residues. Here the CDR3 DNA reads TGTGCTAGCAGCGCAGGGACAGGGGGATTTAATGAGCAGTTCTTC. Protein sequence: CASSAGTGGFNEQFF. The variable domain in full, completed from reference TRBV7-7 and TRBJ2-1, reads GAGVSQSPRYKVTKRGQDVTLRCDPISSHATLYWYQQALGQGPEFLTYFNYEAQPDKSGLPSDRFSAERPEGSISTLTIQRTEQRDSAMYRCASSAGTGGFNEQFFGPGTRLTVL.

V and J are TRBV25-1 and TRBJ2-3; 7 bases are shared with TRBD2. The germline gives CDR1 MGHDK, CDR2 SYGVNS. The ends lost 2 bases at V and 6 bases at J; junction bases unmatched: 5. The CDR3 spans 14 residues. DNA for the CDR3: TGTGCCAGCAGTGAAGGGGTCGGGAGGGATACGCAGTATTTT. Its translation is CASSEGVGRDTQYF.

The V gene is TRBV7-3, the J gene TRBJ2-2, with a tentative D call TRBD2 (6 bases). Trimming pared 5 bases from V and 6 bases from J, leaving 10 bases between. Germline CDR1 SGHTA, CDR2 FQGTGA. The CDR3 contains 13 residues. CDR3 nucleotide sequence: TGTGCCAGCAGCCAGAGGGAGGCCGGGGAGCTGTTTTTT. Translating it yields CASSQREAGELFF.

The genes are TRBV5-6 and TRBJ1-2, with D maybe TRBD1 (6 bases). Germline-derived CDR1 and CDR2 are SGHDT and YYEEEE. CDR3 length: 15 amino acids. Trimming cost V 0 bases and J 8 bases, with 17 bases left between them. CDR3 in DNA: TGTGCCAGCAGCTTGGCAGGGGAAGGGGGTTACGGCTACACCTTC. Residues: CASSLAGEGGYGYTF.

This sequence joins TRBV20-1 and TRBJ1-2; no firm D call. CDR3 length equals 11 residues. V was trimmed by 1 base and J by 6 bases, leaving 6 bases between them. CDR1 and CDR2 (germline): DFQATT, SNEGSKA (reference sequence). The CDR3 region has the DNA TGCAGTGCTAGAGTCAGTAATGGCTACACCTTC. Protein sequence: CSARVSNGYTF.

The gene calls are TRBV19 and TRBJ2-7; 10 bases match TRBD2. The ends lost 2 bases at V and 6 bases at J; junction bases unmatched: 4. The germline V gene encodes CDR1 LNHDA and CDR2 SQIVND (reference sequence). The CDR3 sequence is 14 residues long. The CDR3: CASSIRLAGAEQYF. The CDR3 DNA is TGTGCCAGTAGTATAAGGCTAGCGGGAGCCGAGCAGTACTTC.

The chain is built from TRBV4-3 and TRBJ1-2; 7 positions agree with TRBD1. Germline CDR1 is LGHNA and CDR2 is YSLEER. The V segment lost 0 bases and the J segment 4 bases; nucleotides outside the gene matches: 11. The CDR3 has 17 amino acids. The DNA for the CDR3 is TGCGCCAGCAGCCAAGATTCGGGACAGAACAAATTCTATGGCTACACCTTC. It yields the protein CASSQDSGQNKFYGYTF.

This clone was recorded a few times. The V and J genes are TRBV4-2 and TRBJ2-5; a possible D gene is TRBD2 (6 bases). CDR1 LGHNA and CDR2 YNFKEQ come from the germline V gene. The CDR3 length is 15 residues. Trimming removed 0 bases at V and 3 bases at J, with 11 bases between. CDR3 region: CASSQELWGEETQYF. In DNA, the CDR3 is TGTGCCAGCAGCCAAGAATTGTGGGGGGAAGAGACCCAGTACTTC.

The V call is TRBV5-1, the J call TRBJ2-1, with D perhaps matching TRBD2 (6 bases). The CDR3 spans 19 residues. V was clipped by 0 bases and J by 2 bases, with 21 bases between them. Germline V gives CDR1 SGHRS, CDR2 YFSETQ. For the CDR3, the DNA is TGCGCCAGCAGCTTGGCGAGGGTAGCGGACCTAAGCGCCTACAATGAGCAGTTCTTC. As protein: CASSLARVADLSAYNEQFF.

CDR3 bases: TGTGCCTGGAGCGGAGGGAAGAGCTCCTACAATGAGCAGTTCTTC. It codes for CAWSGGKSSYNEQFF. V usage is TRBV30 and J usage is TRBJ2-1; D might be TRBD2 (6 bases). The CDR3 runs 15 residues. V shed 3 bases and J shed 0 bases, with 12 bases lying between them. The germline gives CDR1 GTSNPN, CDR2 SVGIG (reference sequence).

The gene calls are TRBV7-6 and TRBJ1-3; TRBD1 matches at 7 bases. Trimming cost V 10 bases and J 0 bases; bases outside gene matches: 9. This CDR3 contains 15 residues. Germline V gene lookup returns CDR1 SGHVS and CDR2 FNYEAQ. The CDR3: CATTQGFSSGNTIYF. The CDR3, as DNA: TGTGCCACGACACAGGGGTTCAGCTCTGGAAACACCATATATTTT.

Only a few counts were recorded for this clone. Here the CDR3 DNA reads TGTGCCAGCTCACCAGAACAGTCGAACACTGAAGCTTTCTTT. Translated, it gives CASSPEQSNTEAFF. J is TRBJ1-1 and V is TRBV18; D uncertain. Trimming removed 2 bases at V and 1 base at J, with 8 bases between. The CDR3 contains 14 residues. CDR1 and CDR2 (germline): KGHSH, LQKENI.

CDR3 DNA: TGTGCCAGCGGAGTATACGGACAGGGCTCTCAGCCCCAGCATTTT. Protein product: CASGVYGQGSQPQHF. The chain has TRBV5-4 and TRBJ1-5, with 8 bases aligning to TRBD1. V lost 7 bases, J lost 6 bases, and 12 bases stayed unmatched. This CDR3 is built from 15 residues. CDR1 is SGHNT, CDR2 YYREEE, per germline (reference sequence).

This chain uses TRBV29-1 with TRBJ2-1; perhaps TRBD2 as D (6 bases). V lost 5 bases to trimming and J lost 7 bases, with 21 bases between them. The CDR3 has 15 residues. Germline-derived CDR1 and CDR2 are SQVTM and ANQGSEA. The CDR3 is CSVFRWEAERNEQFF. DNA of the CDR3: TGCAGCGTTTTCCGGTGGGAGGCCGAGCGTAATGAGCAGTTCTTC.

The chain uses TRBV7-2 and TRBJ2-7; maybe TRBD2 (6 bases). The CDR3 loop spans 13 amino acids. Germline V gene sequence: CDR1 SGHTA, CDR2 FQGNSA. Trimming removed 3 bases at V and 3 bases at J, with 9 bases between. In DNA, the CDR3 is TGTGCCAGCAGCTTTCTAGCGAGCTACGAGCAGTACGTC. It yields the protein CASSFLASYEQYV.

J is TRBJ1-1 and V is TRBV9; the match to TRBD1 covers 8 bases. V lost 2 bases and J lost 1; bases outside the gene matches: 4. The CDR3 covers 15 residues. CDR1 and CDR2 from the germline V gene are SGDLS and YYNGEE. The CDR3 spells CASSVGGQGNTEAFF. The CDR3 DNA follows: TGTGCCAGCAGCGTTGGTGGACAGGGGAACACTGAAGCTTTCTTT.

This clone is a singleton in its sample. The rearrangement joins TRBV7-8 to TRBJ2-1, with 10 bases that match TRBD2. The CDR3 covers 15 residues. The trim removed 6 bases at V and 6 bases at J, leaving 8 bases unmatched. CDR1 and CDR2 (germline): SGHVS, FQNEAQ. The CDR3 DNA reads TGTGCCAGCAGAGCCACAGCGGGAGGGCGCAATGAGCAGTTCTTC. It codes for CASRATAGGRNEQFF.

The chain recombines TRBV7-3 with TRBJ2-4; 7 nucleotides line up with TRBD1. Germline loops: CDR1 SGHTA, CDR2 FQGTGA. The CDR3 spans 16 residues. The ends lost 4 bases at V and 6 bases at J; junction bases unmatched: 12. The CDR3 DNA follows: TGTGCCAGCAGCTCCCCCGGGACAGAAGTGGCAAACATTCAGTACTTC. It codes for CASSSPGTEVANIQYF.

This chain joins TRBV11-3 and TRBJ1-1; 7 positions match TRBD1. V lost 4 bases, J lost 0 bases, and 8 bases stayed unmatched. CDR1 is SGHNT, CDR2 YENEEA, per germline. The CDR3 is 16 residues long. The CDR3 DNA sequence: TGTGCCAGCAGCTCCTGGGACAGACTCATGAACACTGAAGCTTTCTTT. Translating gives CASSSWDRLMNTEAFF.

This clone was seen a single time. This chain connects TRBV4-1 to TRBJ2-1, with 10 nucleotides matching TRBD2. The CDR3 is made up of 16 amino acids. CDR1 and CDR2 (germline): MGHRA, YSYEKL. The trim removed 4 bases at V and 1 base at J, leaving 4 bases unmatched. The CDR3 sequence: CASSPAGGLSYNEQFF. In DNA, the CDR3 is TGCGCCAGCAGCCCAGCGGGAGGGCTATCCTACAATGAGCAGTTCTTC.

The chain employs TRBV10-3 and TRBJ1-5; D is perhaps TRBD1 (6 bases). Looked up from germline, CDR1 is ENHRY and CDR2 is SYGVKD. The V and J ends lost 0 bases and 14 bases respectively, with 11 bases between them. This CDR3 comprises 12 residues. The CDR3 DNA follows: TGTGCCATCAGTGAGTCGGGAGGGACAAAGCATTTT. As protein: CAISESGGTKHF.